Each of the 20 T cell receptor beta chains below was sequenced from the same sample in a study of T cells in Graves' hyperthyroidism and ophthalmopathy. Amplification yielded TCR beta CDR3 regions, with RNA transcripts as the source. The study used the HTBI primer set for a first-round RT-PCR of the TCR CDR3. TCRdb fed the multiplex PCR reads into MiXCR, producing one record per CDR3 protein. The table records 500,000 to 650,000 distinct CDR3 sequences, around 15% of them present only once. The sequencing sample was made of blood. Receptors were obtained from a middle-aged woman with Graves' hyperthyroidism.

This clonotype was detected many times. The chain carries TRBV11-3 and TRBJ2-1, with TRBD2 identical over 9 bases. V lost 5 bases to trimming and J lost 4 bases; unmatched junction nucleotides: 15. Per germline, CDR1 SGHNT and CDR2 YENEEA. CDR3 length equals 18 residues. The CDR3 loop is CASSPAASGTYVYNEQFF. CDR3 in DNA: TGTGCCAGCAGCCCCGCGGCTAGCGGGACGTACGTATACAATGAGCAGTTCTTC. Full variable domain (remainder filled in from reference TRBV11-3 and TRBJ2-1): EAGVVQSPRYKIIEKKQPVAFWCNPISGHNTLYWYLQNLGQGPELLIRYENEEAVDDSQLPKDRFSAERLKGVDSTLKIQPAELGDSAVYLCASSPAASGTYVYNEQFFGPGTRLTVL.

In its sample, this clonotype was seen many times. V usage is TRBV20-1 and J usage is TRBJ2-3, with D possibly being TRBD1 or TRBD2 (5 bases each). The V gene lost 2 bases and the J gene lost 3 bases, with 9 bases spanning the gap. The CDR3 spans 13 residues. Per germline, CDR1 DFQATT and CDR2 SNEGSKA (reference sequence). CDR3 protein: CSARQGGTDTQYF. In DNA form, the CDR3 reads TGCAGTGCTAGACAGGGCGGGACAGATACGCAGTATTTT.

This clonotype was found a few times. The chain joins TRBV4-1 to TRBJ2-7, with 10 bases lining up with TRBD1. Germline V gives CDR1 MGHRA, CDR2 YSYEKL. V trimming: 2 bases; J trimming: 2 bases; junction bases outside the gene matches: 6. This CDR3 has 16 residues. CDR3 nucleotide sequence: TGCGCCAGCAGCCAATCAACCGGGACAGGGGCCTACGAGCAGTACTTC. Translating gives CASSQSTGTGAYEQYF.

Details on this clonotype: At one boundary the junction diverges from the germline segment, which might be a read error. This chain uses TRBV4-2 with TRBJ2-1; 11 bases agree with TRBD2. The CDR3 has 15 residues. Germline V gene sequence: CDR1 LGHNA, CDR2 YNFKEQ. CDR3 sequence reads: CASSQDPTSGREQSF. DNA for the CDR3: TGTGCCAGCAGCCAAGATCCCACTAGCGGGAGAGAGCAGTCCTTC.

The chain joins TRBV4-1 to TRBJ1-5; no firm D call. V was clipped by 2 bases and J by 3 bases, with 8 bases between them. Germline-derived CDR1 and CDR2 are MGHRA and YSYEKL. CDR3 length: 14 amino acids. DNA for the CDR3: TGCGCCAGCAGCCAAACGGTCTTCAATCAGCCCCAGCATTTT. Its translation is CASSQTVFNQPQHF.

This clonotype was seen at least ten times. The CDR3 bases are TGCAGCGTTGAAGATGGTCTCTTCACAGATACGCAGTATTTT. It translates to CSVEDGLFTDTQYF. J is TRBJ2-3 and V is TRBV29-1; no clear D. CDR3 length: 14 residues. Germline CDR1 SQVTM, CDR2 ANQGSEA. V lost 0 bases, J lost 2 bases, and 9 bases lay in between.

The V gene is TRBV19, the J gene TRBJ1-1; 7 bases agree with TRBD1. Germline loops: CDR1 LNHDA, CDR2 SQIVND (reference sequence). The CDR3 contains 11 residues. J lost 9 bases, V lost 4 bases, and 2 bases had no gene match. The CDR3 reads CASSRDSKAFF. The CDR3 DNA follows: TGTGCCAGTAGTAGGGACAGCAAAGCTTTCTTT.

This clonotype has ten or more counts. This chain joins TRBV3-1 and TRBJ2-1; 9 bases agree with TRBD1. The CDR3 is 16 amino acids. Trimming removed 1 base from V and 4 bases from J; junction bases left unmatched: 5. Germline V lookup: CDR1 LGHDT, CDR2 YNNKEL (reference sequence). The CDR3 region is CASSQGNRGRYNEQFF. For the CDR3, the DNA is TGTGCCAGCAGCCAAGGGAACAGGGGGCGTTACAATGAGCAGTTCTTC.

This clonotype was recorded many times. This chain links TRBV11-2 with TRBJ1-2; 10 nucleotides agree with TRBD1. Germline V gene sequence: CDR1 SGHAT, CDR2 FQNNGV. This CDR3 contains 16 residues. V was pared by 1 base and J by 7 bases, with 9 bases of the junction left unmatched. This chain's CDR3 is CASSLGKRQGASGYTF. In DNA, the CDR3 is TGTGCCAGCAGCTTAGGGAAAAGACAGGGGGCAAGTGGCTACACCTTC.

CDR3 amino acids: CASHLGGGGQPQHF. In DNA form, the CDR3 reads TGTGCCAGCCACTTAGGGGGGGGGGGTCAGCCCCAGCATTTT. The chain combines TRBV6-1 with TRBJ1-5, with D possibly matching TRBD1 (6 bases). V was trimmed by 8 bases and J by 6 bases, leaving 17 bases between them. This CDR3 has 14 amino acids. Germline values: CDR1 MNHNS, CDR2 SASEGT.

This clonotype has a count of ten or more. CDR3 residues: CAWNRHENEKLFF. The CDR3 DNA is TGTGCCTGGAATCGGCATGAAAATGAAAAACTGTTTTTT. V usage is TRBV30 and J usage is TRBJ1-4; D gene uncertain. CDR1 is GTSNPN and CDR2 is SVGIG in the germline V gene (reference sequence). V was pared by 4 bases and J by 5 bases, with 11 bases between. CDR3 length equals 13 residues.

The V and J genes are TRBV20-1 and TRBJ2-1; no clear D gene. The CDR3 has 14 residues. Trimming stripped 6 bases from V and 7 bases from J, with 19 bases between. Germline V lookup: CDR1 DFQATT, CDR2 SNEGSKA (reference sequence). The CDR3 coding sequence is TGCAGTGCAAGTCCACAGATCCAAAGGAATGAGCAGTTCTTC. This translates into CSASPQIQRNEQFF.

V usage is TRBV29-1 and J usage is TRBJ2-3; TRBD1 agrees at 10 bases. Germline trimming cut 3 bases from V and 3 bases from J; bases unmatched to any gene: 3. From germline, CDR1 is SQVTM and CDR2 ANQGSEA. The CDR3 consists of 14 residues. CDR3 amino acids: CSVEGQGKTDTQYF. The CDR3 DNA reads TGCAGCGTTGAGGGACAGGGGAAGACAGATACGCAGTATTTT.

There are many counts of this clonotype. The rearrangement joins TRBV29-1 to TRBJ2-5; the D is unclear. CDR1 and CDR2 from the germline V gene are SQVTM and ANQGSEA. Trimming cost V 5 bases and J 5 bases, with 6 bases left between them. The CDR3 has 10 residues. The CDR3 loop reads CSVLIETQYF. CDR3 DNA: TGCAGCGTTCTCATCGAGACCCAGTACTTC.

This clonotype has ten or more counts. The gene calls are TRBV20-1 and TRBJ2-1; 11 nucleotides match TRBD2. Trimming at V came to 2 bases and at J to 2 bases, leaving 2 bases not matched to a gene. Germline V gene sequence: CDR1 DFQATT, CDR2 SNEGSKA (reference sequence). CDR3 length: 15 amino acids. CDR3 sequence reads: CSARLLAGAYNEQFF. CDR3 DNA sequence: TGCAGTGCTAGACTACTAGCGGGAGCCTACAATGAGCAGTTCTTC.

In its sample, this clonotype was seen a few times. The chain combines TRBV5-1 with TRBJ2-7; weak D call: TRBD2 (6 bases). Germline V lookup: CDR1 SGHRS, CDR2 YFSETQ. V shed 2 bases and J shed 6 bases, with 18 bases lying between them. The CDR3 length is 15 residues. The CDR3, as DNA: TGCGCCAGCAGCTTAACATGGGGGGATCCGCGCGAGCAGTACTTC. This sequence encodes CASSLTWGDPREQYF.

This clonotype has just one count. The chain carries TRBV12-3 or TRBV12-4 and TRBJ2-4, with D unclear. This CDR3 is 16 amino acids long. The V gene lost 4 bases and the J gene lost 4 bases, with 17 bases spanning the gap. Here the CDR3 reads CASSSLETGLKNIQYF. CDR3 nucleotide sequence: TGTGCCAGCAGTTCCCTAGAAACCGGCCTAAAAAACATTCAGTACTTC.

Ten or more counts support this clonotype. The chain has TRBV20-1 and TRBJ2-3, with 7 bases matching TRBD2. The trim removed 3 bases at V and 1 base at J, leaving 4 bases unmatched. Germline-derived CDR1 and CDR2 are DFQATT and SNEGSKA (reference sequence). There are 14 residues in the CDR3. The CDR3 coding sequence is TGCAGTGCTAGCCCTAGCGGACGCACAGATACGCAGTATTTT. Residues: CSASPSGRTDTQYF.

J is TRBJ2-4 and V is TRBV20-1; 7 positions match TRBD1. This CDR3 comprises 15 residues. CDR1 and CDR2 (germline): DFQATT, SNEGSKA (reference sequence). With V trimmed by 3 bases and J by 4 bases, 9 bases remained unmatched. In DNA form, the CDR3 reads TGCAGTGCTAGGGAGACCGGGACAGCAAAAAACATTCAGTACTTC. Translated: CSARETGTAKNIQYF.

CDR3 amino acids: CASSRRISRSYSNQPQHF. CDR3 in DNA: TGTGCCAGTAGTAGGAGGATCTCCCGTTCTTATAGCAATCAGCCCCAGCATTTT. The chain couples TRBV19 to TRBJ1-5; D gene uncertain. Germline V gives CDR1 LNHDA, CDR2 SQIVND (reference sequence). Trimming took 4 bases from V and 0 from J, leaving 19 bases between them. This CDR3 spans 18 amino acids. Variable domain in full (rest from reference TRBV19 and TRBJ1-5): DGGITQSPKYLFRKEGQNVTLSCEQNLNHDAMYWYRQDPGQGLRLIYYSQIVNDFQKGDIAEGYSVSREKKESFPLTVTSAQKNPTAFYLCASSRRISRSYSNQPQHFGDGTRLSIL.